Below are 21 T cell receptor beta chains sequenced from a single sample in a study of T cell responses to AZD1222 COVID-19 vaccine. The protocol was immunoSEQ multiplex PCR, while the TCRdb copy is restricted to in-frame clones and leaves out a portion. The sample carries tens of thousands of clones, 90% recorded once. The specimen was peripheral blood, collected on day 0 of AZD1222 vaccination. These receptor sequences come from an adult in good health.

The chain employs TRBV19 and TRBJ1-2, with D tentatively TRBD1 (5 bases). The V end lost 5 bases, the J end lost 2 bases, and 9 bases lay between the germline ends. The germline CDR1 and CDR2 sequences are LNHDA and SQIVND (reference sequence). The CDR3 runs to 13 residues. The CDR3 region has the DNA TGTGCCAGTAGTTCAGGGACCAACTATGGCTACACCTTC. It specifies CASSSGTNYGYTF. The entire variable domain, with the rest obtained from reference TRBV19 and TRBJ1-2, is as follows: DGGITQSPKYLFRKEGQNVTLSCEQNLNHDAMYWYRQDPGQGLRLIYYSQIVNDFQKGDIAEGYSVSREKKESFPLTVTSAQKNPTAFYLCASSSGTNYGYTFGSGTRLTVV.

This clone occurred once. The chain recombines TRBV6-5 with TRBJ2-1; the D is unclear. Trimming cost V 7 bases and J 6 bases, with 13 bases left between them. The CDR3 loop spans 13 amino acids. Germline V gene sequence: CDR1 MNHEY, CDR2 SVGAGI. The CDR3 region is CASTTPLVNEQFF. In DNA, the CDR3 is TGTGCCAGCACAACTCCCCTAGTCAATGAGCAGTTCTTC.

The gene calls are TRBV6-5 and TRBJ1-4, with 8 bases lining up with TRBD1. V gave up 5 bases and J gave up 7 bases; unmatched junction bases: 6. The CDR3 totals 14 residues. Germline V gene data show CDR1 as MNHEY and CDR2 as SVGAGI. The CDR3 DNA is TGTGCCAGCAGTCCCCAGGGGGCGGGTGAAAAACTGTTTTTT. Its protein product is CASSPQGAGEKLFF.

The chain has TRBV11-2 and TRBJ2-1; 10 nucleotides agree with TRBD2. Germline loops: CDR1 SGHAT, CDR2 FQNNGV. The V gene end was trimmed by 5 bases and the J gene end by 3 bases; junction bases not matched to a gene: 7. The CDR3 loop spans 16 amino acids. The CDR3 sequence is CASSPLSGRGYNEQFF. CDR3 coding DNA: TGTGCCAGCAGCCCACTGAGCGGGAGGGGCTACAATGAGCAGTTCTTC.

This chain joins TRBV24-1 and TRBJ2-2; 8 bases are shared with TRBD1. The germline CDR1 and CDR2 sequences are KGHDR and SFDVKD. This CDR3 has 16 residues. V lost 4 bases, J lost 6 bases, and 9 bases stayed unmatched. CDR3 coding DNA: TGTGCCACCAGTGAAACCTGGGACAGGAATGCCGGGGAGCTGTTTTTT. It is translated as CATSETWDRNAGELFF.

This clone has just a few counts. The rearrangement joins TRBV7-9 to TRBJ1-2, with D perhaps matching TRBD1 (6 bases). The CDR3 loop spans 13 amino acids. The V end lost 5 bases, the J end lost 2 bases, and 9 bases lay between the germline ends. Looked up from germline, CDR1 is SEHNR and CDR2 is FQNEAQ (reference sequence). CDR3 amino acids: CASSVGQNYGYTF. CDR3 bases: TGTGCCAGCAGCGTAGGACAGAACTATGGCTACACCTTC.

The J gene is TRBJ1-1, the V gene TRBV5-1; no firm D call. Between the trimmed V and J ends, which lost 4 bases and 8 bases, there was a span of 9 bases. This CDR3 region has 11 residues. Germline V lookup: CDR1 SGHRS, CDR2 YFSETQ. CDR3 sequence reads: CASSGEKEAFF. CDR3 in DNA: TGCGCCAGCAGCGGGGAGAAAGAAGCTTTCTTT.

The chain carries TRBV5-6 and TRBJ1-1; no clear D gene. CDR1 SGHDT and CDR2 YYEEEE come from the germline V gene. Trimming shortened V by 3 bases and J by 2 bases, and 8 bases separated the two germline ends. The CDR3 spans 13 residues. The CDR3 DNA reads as TGTGCCAGCAGCTGGTTGGACAACACTGAAGCTTTCTTT. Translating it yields CASSWLDNTEAFF.

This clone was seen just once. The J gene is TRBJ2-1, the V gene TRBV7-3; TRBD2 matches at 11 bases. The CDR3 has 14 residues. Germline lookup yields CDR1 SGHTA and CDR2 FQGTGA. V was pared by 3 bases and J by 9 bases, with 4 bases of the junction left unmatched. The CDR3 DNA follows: TGTGCCAGCAGCTTTACTAGCGGGAGTAGTGAGCAGTTCTTC. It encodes CASSFTSGSSEQFF. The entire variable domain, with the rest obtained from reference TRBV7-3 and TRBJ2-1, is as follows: GAGVSQTPSNKVTEKGKYVELRCDPISGHTALYWYRQSLGQGPEFLIYFQGTGAADDSGLPNDRFFAVRPEGSVSTLKIQRTERGDSAVYLCASSFTSGSSEQFFGPGTRLTVL.

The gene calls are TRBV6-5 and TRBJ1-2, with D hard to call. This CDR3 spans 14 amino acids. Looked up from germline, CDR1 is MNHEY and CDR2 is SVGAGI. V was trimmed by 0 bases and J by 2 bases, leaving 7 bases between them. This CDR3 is CASSYSASNYGYTF. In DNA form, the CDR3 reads TGTGCCAGCAGTTACTCAGCCTCCAACTATGGCTACACCTTC.

CDR3 amino acids: CASSRSRTGIGTEAFF. CDR3 DNA sequence: TGTGCCAGCAGCCGTTCCAGGACAGGTATTGGAACTGAAGCTTTCTTT. The V and J genes are TRBV7-2 and TRBJ1-1; TRBD1 aligns across 7 bases. V lost 5 bases and J lost 5; bases outside the gene matches: 14. This CDR3 region has 16 residues. CDR1 is SGHTA and CDR2 is FQGNSA in the germline V gene.

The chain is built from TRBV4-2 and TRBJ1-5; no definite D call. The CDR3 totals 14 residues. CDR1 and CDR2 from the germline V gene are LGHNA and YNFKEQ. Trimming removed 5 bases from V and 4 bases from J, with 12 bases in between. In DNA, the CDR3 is TGTGCCAGCAGCTTGGACCGGCATAATCAGCCCCAGCATTTT. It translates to CASSLDRHNQPQHF.

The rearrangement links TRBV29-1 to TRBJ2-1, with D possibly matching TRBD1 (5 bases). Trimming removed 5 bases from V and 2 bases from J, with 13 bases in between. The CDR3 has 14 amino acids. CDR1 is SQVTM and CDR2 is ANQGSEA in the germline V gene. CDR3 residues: CSVSKKQAYNEQFF. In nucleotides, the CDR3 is TGCAGCGTTTCAAAAAAACAGGCCTACAATGAGCAGTTCTTC.

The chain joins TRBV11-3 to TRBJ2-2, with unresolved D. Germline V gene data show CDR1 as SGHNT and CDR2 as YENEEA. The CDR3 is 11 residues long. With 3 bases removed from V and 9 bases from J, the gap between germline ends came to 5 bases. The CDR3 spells CASSLERELFF. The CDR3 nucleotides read TGTGCCAGCAGCTTGGAGAGGGAGCTGTTTTTT. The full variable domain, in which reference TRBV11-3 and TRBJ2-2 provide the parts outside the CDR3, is EAGVVQSPRYKIIEKKQPVAFWCNPISGHNTLYWYLQNLGQGPELLIRYENEEAVDDSQLPKDRFSAERLKGVDSTLKIQPAELGDSAVYLCASSLERELFFGEGSRLTVL.

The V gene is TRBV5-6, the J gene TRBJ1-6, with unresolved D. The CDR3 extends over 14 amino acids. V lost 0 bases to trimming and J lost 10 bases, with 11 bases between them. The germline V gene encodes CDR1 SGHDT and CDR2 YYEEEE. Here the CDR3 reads CASSLDFGESPLHF. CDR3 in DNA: TGTGCCAGCAGCTTGGATTTCGGGGAGTCACCCCTCCACTTT. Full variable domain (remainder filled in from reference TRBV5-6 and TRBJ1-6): DAGVTQSPTHLIKTRGQQVTLRCSPKSGHDTVSWYQQALGQGPQFIFQYYEEEERQRGNFPDRFSGHQFPNYSSELNVNALLLGDSALYLCASSLDFGESPLHFGNGTRLTVT.

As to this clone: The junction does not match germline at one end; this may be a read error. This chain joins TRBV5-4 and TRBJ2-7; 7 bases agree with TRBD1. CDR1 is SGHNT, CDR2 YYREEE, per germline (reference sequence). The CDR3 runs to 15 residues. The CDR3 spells CASSLGQREGYEQYF. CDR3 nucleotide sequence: TGTGCCAGCAGTTTGGGACAGCGTGAGGGATACGAGCAGTACTTC.

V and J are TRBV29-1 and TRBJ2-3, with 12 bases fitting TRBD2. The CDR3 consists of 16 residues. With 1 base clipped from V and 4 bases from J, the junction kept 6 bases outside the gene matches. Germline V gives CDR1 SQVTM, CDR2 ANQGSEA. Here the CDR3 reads CSVEGGTSGGPDTQYF. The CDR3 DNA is TGCAGCGTTGAAGGGGGTACTAGCGGGGGGCCAGATACGCAGTATTTT.

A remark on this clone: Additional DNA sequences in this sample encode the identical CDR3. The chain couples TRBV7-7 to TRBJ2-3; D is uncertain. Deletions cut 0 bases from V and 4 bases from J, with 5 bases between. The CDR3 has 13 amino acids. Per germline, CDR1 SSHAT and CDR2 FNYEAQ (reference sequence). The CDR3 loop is CASSLAESDTQYF. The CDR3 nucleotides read TGTGCCAGCAGCTTAGCGGAGTCAGATACGCAGTATTTT.

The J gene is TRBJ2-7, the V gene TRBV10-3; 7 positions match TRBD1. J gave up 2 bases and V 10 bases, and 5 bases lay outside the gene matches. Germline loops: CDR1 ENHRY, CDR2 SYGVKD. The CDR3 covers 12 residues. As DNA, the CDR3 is TGTGCCAGCTCACAGGGGACCTACGAGCAGTACTTC. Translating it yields CASSQGTYEQYF.

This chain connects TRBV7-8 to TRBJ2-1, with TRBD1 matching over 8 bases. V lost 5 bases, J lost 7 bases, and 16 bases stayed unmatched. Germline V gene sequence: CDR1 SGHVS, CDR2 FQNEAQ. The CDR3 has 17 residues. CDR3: CASSPGRGQGFENEQFF. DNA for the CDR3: TGTGCCAGCAGCCCGGGGCGCGGACAGGGATTCGAAAATGAGCAGTTCTTC.

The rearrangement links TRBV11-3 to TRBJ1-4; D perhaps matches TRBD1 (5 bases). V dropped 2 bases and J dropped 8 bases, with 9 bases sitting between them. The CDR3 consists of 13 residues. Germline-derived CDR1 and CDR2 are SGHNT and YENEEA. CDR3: CASSLTQGEKLFF. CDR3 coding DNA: TGTGCCAGCAGCTTAACGCAGGGAGAAAAACTGTTTTTT.